The clone carrying this T cell receptor beta chain occurred a few times. What it recognizes is unknown. Construction of TCR beta libraries was performed using quantitative 5'-RACE with molecular barcodes. TCRdb processed the 5' RACE reads anew with MiXCR; each CDR3 protein has one entry. This repertoire shows under 450,000 distinct CDR3 sequences, roughly 20% found once; its top ten account for about an eighth. This sample is drawn from a study of CD8 T cells in ankylosing spondylitis. V gave up 4 bases and J gave up 5 bases, with 11 bases separating them. This CDR3 is 13 amino acids long. Germline assignment: CDR1 MNHEY and CDR2 SMNVEV (reference sequence). General study findings and limits: Disease-associated clones were reportedly significantly overrepresented in matched ankylosing spondylitis synovial fluid. Several highly homologous variants made up a TCR beta motif, and this motif appeared characteristic of ankylosing spondylitis blood.

Sequencing was done on a sample of blood, either unsorted or a sorted T cell fraction (not recorded which). The chain carries TRBV27 and TRBJ1-2; a possible D gene is TRBD1 (5 bases). The clonotype originates from a male donor with ankylosing spondylitis or in good health (not recorded which). CDR3 in DNA: TGTGCCAGCAGTTCCCGGGGCTTTTATGGCTACACCTTC. Translating gives CASSSRGFYGYTF.